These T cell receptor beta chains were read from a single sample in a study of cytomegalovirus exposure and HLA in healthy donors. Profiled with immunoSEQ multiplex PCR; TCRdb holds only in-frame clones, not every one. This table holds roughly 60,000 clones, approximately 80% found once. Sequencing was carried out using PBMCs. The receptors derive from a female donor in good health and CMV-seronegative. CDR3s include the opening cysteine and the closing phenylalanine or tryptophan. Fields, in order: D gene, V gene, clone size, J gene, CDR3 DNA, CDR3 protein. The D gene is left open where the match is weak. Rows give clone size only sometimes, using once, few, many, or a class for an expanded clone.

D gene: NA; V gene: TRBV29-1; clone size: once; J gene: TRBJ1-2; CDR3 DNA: TGCAGCGTTGAAGACACAATCTATGGCTACACCTTC; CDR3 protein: CSVEDTIYGYTF
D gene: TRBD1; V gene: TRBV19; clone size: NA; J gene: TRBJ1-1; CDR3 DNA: TGTGCCAGTAGTACCCGGACAGGGAGCTTTGAAGCTTTCTTT; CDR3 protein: CASSTRTGSFEAFF
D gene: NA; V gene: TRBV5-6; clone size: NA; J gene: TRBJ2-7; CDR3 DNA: TGTGCCAGCAGCTTGGTTCAGGGGTCGAGCTCCTACGAGCAGTACTTC; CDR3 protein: CASSLVQGSSSYEQYF
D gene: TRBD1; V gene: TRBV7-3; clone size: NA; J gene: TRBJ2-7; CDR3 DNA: TGTGCCAGCAGCTTTGACAGGGATAGGGGCGAGCAGTACTTC; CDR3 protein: CASSFDRDRGEQYF
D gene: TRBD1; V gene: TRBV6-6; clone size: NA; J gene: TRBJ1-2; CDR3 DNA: TGTGCCAGCAGTTTTTGGACAGGGGCCCTTGATGGCTACACCTTC; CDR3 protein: CASSFWTGALDGYTF
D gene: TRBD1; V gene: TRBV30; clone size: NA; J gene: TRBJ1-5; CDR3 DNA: TGTGCCTGGAGTCTACAGGGGTATCAGCCCCAGCATTTT; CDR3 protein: CAWSLQGYQPQHF
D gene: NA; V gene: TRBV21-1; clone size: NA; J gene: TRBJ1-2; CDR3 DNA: TGTGCCAGACTTAACCGGGTCGGGAGGGGCTACACCTTC; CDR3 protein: CARLNRVGRGYTF
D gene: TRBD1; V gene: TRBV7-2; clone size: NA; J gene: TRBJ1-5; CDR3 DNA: TGTGCCAGCAGCTCGAGACAGGGGTGGAATCAGCCCCAGCATTTT; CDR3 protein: CASSSRQGWNQPQHF
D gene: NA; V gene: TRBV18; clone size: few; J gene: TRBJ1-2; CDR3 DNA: TGTGCCAGCTCACCTGGTACAGACTATGGCTACACCTTC; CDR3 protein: CASSPGTDYGYTF
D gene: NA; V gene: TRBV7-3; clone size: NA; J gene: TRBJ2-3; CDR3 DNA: TGTGCCAGCAGCTTAAACCGGGGAGTCGCAGATACGCAGTATTTT; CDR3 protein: CASSLNRGVADTQYF
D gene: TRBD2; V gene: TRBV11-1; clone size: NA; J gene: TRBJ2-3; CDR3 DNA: TGTGCCAGCAGCCCGGGACTAGCGGGGGGCACAGATACGCAGTATTTT; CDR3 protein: CASSPGLAGGTDTQYF
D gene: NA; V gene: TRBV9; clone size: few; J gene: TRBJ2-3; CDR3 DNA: TGTGCCAGCAGCCCTAAAGCGGGTCCCACAGATACGCAGTATTTT; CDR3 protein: CASSPKAGPTDTQYF
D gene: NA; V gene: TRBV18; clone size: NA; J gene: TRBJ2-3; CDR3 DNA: TGTGCCAGCTCACCAATTCCGGGAAGCGCCCCAGATACGCAGTATTTT; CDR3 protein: CASSPIPGSAPDTQYF
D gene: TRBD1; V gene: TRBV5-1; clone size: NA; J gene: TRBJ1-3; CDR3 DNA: TGCGCCAGCAGCCCTACAGGGGGCCTTTACTCTGGAAACACCATATATTTT; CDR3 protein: CASSPTGGLYSGNTIYF
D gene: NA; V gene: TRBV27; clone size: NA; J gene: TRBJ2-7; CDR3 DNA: TGTGCCAGCAGTTTACTGGCAGGGAAATCCTACGAGCAGTACTTC; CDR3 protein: CASSLLAGKSYEQYF
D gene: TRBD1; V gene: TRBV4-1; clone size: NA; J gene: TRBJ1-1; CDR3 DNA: TGCGCCAGCAGCCAGCGACAGGGGGAGGACACTGAAGCTTTCTTT; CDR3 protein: CASSQRQGEDTEAFF
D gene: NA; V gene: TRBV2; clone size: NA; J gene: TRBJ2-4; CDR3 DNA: TGTGCCAGCAGTGACCAATTGGACAGAAACATTCAGTACTTC; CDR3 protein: CASSDQLDRNIQYF
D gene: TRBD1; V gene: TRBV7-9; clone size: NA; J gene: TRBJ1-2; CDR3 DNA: TGTGCCAGCAGCTTACTAGTTCCCGGGACAGGGTTCCGATACTGTGGCTACACCTTC; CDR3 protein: CASSLLVPGTGFRYCGYTF
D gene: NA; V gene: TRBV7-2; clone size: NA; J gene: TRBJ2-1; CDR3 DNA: TGTGCCAGCAGCCCTATAGCCTACAATGAGCAGTTCTTC; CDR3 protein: CASSPIAYNEQFF
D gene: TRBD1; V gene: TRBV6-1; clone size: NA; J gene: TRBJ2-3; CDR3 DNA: TGTGCCAGCAGTGAATTGAGACAGGGGGCGAAAGATACGCAGTATTTT; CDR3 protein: CASSELRQGAKDTQYF
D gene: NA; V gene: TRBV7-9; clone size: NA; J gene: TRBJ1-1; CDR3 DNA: TGTGCCAGCAGCTTGGCGGCCTCGAACACTGAAGCTTTCTTT; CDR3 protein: CASSLAASNTEAFF
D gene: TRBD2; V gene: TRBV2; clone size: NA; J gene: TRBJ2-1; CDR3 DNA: TGTGCCAGCAGTAGGACTAGCGGGGCCAATGAGCAGTTCTTC; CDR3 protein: CASSRTSGANEQFF
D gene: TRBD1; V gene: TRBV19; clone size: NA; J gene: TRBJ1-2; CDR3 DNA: TGTGCCAGTAGTTCTGGTAGGACAGGGGAAAACTATGGCTACACCTTC; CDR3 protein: CASSSGRTGENYGYTF
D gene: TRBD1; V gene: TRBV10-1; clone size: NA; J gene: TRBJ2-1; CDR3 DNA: TGCGCCAGCAGTGACCCGGGACAGGATGGGAATGAGCAGTTCTTC; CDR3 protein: CASSDPGQDGNEQFF
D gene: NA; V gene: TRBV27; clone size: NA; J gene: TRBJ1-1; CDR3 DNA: TGTGCCAGCAGTCCCTACAGGGCCATGAACACTGAAGCTTTCTTT; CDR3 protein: CASSPYRAMNTEAFF
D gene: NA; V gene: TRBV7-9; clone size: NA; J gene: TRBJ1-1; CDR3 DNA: TGTGCCAGCAGCTCCGACAGTAAAAACACTGAAGCTTTCTTT; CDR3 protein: CASSSDSKNTEAFF
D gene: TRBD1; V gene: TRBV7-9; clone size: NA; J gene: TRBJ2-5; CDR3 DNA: TGTGCCAGCAGCCCCACAGGGGGAGGTGAGACCCAGTACTTC; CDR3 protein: CASSPTGGGETQYF
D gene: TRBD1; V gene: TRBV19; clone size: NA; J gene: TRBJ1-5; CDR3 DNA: TGTGCCAGTAGTACGACAGGGGGCAATCAGCCCCAGCATTTT; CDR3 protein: CASSTTGGNQPQHF
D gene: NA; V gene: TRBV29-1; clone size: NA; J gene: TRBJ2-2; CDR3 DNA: TGCAGCGCCAAGCCCGGGAACACCGGGGAGCTGTTTTTT; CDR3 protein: CSAKPGNTGELFF
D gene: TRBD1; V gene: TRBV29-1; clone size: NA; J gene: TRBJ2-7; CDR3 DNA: TGCAGCGTCGGTCCGGGACAGGCCCTCGGCGAGCAGTACTTC; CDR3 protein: CSVGPGQALGEQYF
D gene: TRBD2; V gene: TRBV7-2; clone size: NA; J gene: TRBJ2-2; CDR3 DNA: TGTGCCAGCAGCTTTCCTTTGCGGGGGGCCTTCGTCTCCGGGGAGCTGTTTTTT; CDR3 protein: CASSFPLRGAFVSGELFF
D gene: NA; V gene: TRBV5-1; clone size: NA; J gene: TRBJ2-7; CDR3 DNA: TGCGCCAGCAGCTTGGTTAGATACGAGCAGTACTTC; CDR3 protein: CASSLVRYEQYF
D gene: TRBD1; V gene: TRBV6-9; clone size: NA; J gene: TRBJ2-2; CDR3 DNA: TGTGCCAGCAGGCCCAGGACAGGGGGTCGCACCGGGGAGCTGTTTTTT; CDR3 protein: CASRPRTGGRTGELFF
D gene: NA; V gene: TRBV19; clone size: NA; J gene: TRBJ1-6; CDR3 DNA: TGTGCCAGTAGTATATCCCAAGCCGGACTTACGAGCTCCTATAATTCACCCCTCCACTTT; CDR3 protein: CASSISQAGLTSSYNSPLHF
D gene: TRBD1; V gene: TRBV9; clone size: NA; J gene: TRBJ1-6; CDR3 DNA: TGTGCCAGCAGTGAAACAGGGGTTTATCCACCCCTCCACTTT; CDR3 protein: CASSETGVYPPLHF